This T cell receptor (beta chain) was sequenced during a study of T cell repertoires in cytomegalovirus infection. Study background: Selected CMV epitopes included recently identified HLA-C-restricted ones as well as well-studied HLA-B-restricted ones. CMV infection and matching HLA type were both indicated by public TCR beta signatures.

This clonotype was seen a handful of times. The antigen is unknown. V was cut by 7 bases and J by 2 bases, with 14 bases left in between. The germline CDR1 and CDR2 sequences are LNHDA and SQIVND (reference sequence). The CDR3 covers 14 residues. A single record per CDR3 protein comes from TCRdb applying MiXCR to the reads. The sample contains about 500,000 distinct CDR3 sequences, roughly a third of which appear only once. This specimen was cultured PBMCs, taken from culture after CMV antigen stimulation. The chain couples TRBV19 to TRBJ1-2, with D unclear. The TCR comes from a human donor in good health (CMV status not recorded). Some clones in this sample may be carry-over from other donors' samples. The CDR3 reads CASKANTQNYGYTF. CDR3 DNA sequence: TGTGCCAGTAAGGCCAACACACAGAACTATGGCTACACCTTC.